The next 8 T cell receptor beta chains were all read from a single sample in a study of T cell changes during pregnancy in multiple sclerosis. Method: immunoSEQ multiplex PCR; TCRdb's copy keeps in-frame clones and lacks some. Of approximately 60,000 clones listed, under 95% are singletons. Material: CD4+ T cells from peripheral blood mononuclear cells, obtained in the second trimester of pregnancy. The origin of the receptors is a female donor with multiple sclerosis, enrolled in a pregnancy study.

The V and J genes are TRBV2 and TRBJ2-2, with D perhaps TRBD1 (5 bases). Germline V gene sequence: CDR1 SNHLY, CDR2 FYNNEI. The CDR3 has 14 amino acids. Trimming cost V 8 bases and J 4 bases, with 14 bases left between them. For the CDR3, the DNA is TGTGCCAGCGGGAACCTAGGGGTCACCGGGGAGCTGTTTTTT. Translating gives CASGNLGVTGELFF.

This clone occurred once. The chain recombines TRBV19 with TRBJ2-2, with no clear D. This CDR3 comprises 12 residues. V was shortened by 6 bases and J by 3 bases, with 5 bases between the two germline ends. Germline V CDR1 and CDR2: LNHDA, SQIVND (reference sequence). The CDR3, as DNA: TGTGCCAGTAGGCGTCACACCGGGGAGCTGTTTTTT. Its translation: CASRRHTGELFF.

The CDR3 region is CASRPIGQSIYNEQFF. The CDR3 coding sequence is TGTGCCAGTAGACCTATCGGACAGTCCATTTACAATGAGCAGTTCTTC. J is TRBJ2-1 and V is TRBV19, with D possibly matching TRBD1 (6 bases). The germline V gene has CDR1 LNHDA and CDR2 SQIVND (reference sequence). The CDR3 has 16 amino acids. The V end was cut by 6 bases, the J end by 4 bases, with 19 bases between. The whole variable domain, remainder taken from reference TRBV19 and TRBJ2-1, is DGGITQSPKYLFRKEGQNVTLSCEQNLNHDAMYWYRQDPGQGLRLIYYSQIVNDFQKGDIAEGYSVSREKKESFPLTVTSAQKNPTAFYLCASRPIGQSIYNEQFFGPGTRLTVL.

The V and J genes are TRBV15 and TRBJ2-1; D is possibly TRBD1 (5 bases). The germline V gene has CDR1 LNHNV and CDR2 YYDKDF (reference sequence). V dropped 3 bases and J dropped 6 bases, with 12 bases sitting between them. The CDR3 length is 14 residues. The DNA for the CDR3 is TGTGCCACCAGCAGGTCCAGGGTTGGCAATGAGCAGTTCTTC. Encoded protein: CATSRSRVGNEQFF.

The chain uses TRBV6-5 and TRBJ1-6; D possibly corresponds to TRBD1 (5 bases). The germline V gene has CDR1 MNHEY and CDR2 SVGAGI. The CDR3 contains 16 residues. V lost 2 bases to trimming and J lost 0 bases, with 8 bases between them. Here the CDR3 reads CASSYRGSSYNSPLHF. CDR3 in DNA: TGTGCCAGCAGTTACAGGGGCAGCTCCTATAATTCACCCCTCCACTTT.

V and J are TRBV6-5 and TRBJ1-1; maybe TRBD1 (5 bases). CDR3 size: 13 residues. Germline CDR1 and CDR2: MNHEY and SVGAGI. Trimming took off 2 bases at V and 4 bases at J, with 8 bases between the two ends. The CDR3 DNA reads as TGTGCCAGCAGTTACGAACAGGCCACTGAAGCTTTCTTT. Protein sequence: CASSYEQATEAFF.

This clone is a singleton in its sample. This chain links TRBV15 with TRBJ2-7; 7 nucleotides align to TRBD1. The CDR3 has 17 amino acids. CDR1 is LNHNV and CDR2 is YYDKDF in the germline V gene (reference sequence). The junction had 15 bases not matched to a gene; V was cut back by 5 bases and J by 2 bases. CDR3 sequence reads: CATSVTHSGTAPYEQYF. The DNA of the CDR3 is TGTGCCACCAGCGTTACACATTCCGGGACAGCTCCCTACGAGCAGTACTTC.

V usage is TRBV4-2 and J usage is TRBJ2-5, with 7 bases identical to TRBD1. V lost 1 base and J lost 2; bases outside the gene matches: 1. The CDR3 sequence is 14 residues long. Germline assignment: CDR1 LGHNA and CDR2 YNFKEQ. The CDR3: CASSQGGQQETQYF. The CDR3 nucleotides read TGTGCCAGCAGCCAAGGGGGACAGCAAGAGACCCAGTACTTC.